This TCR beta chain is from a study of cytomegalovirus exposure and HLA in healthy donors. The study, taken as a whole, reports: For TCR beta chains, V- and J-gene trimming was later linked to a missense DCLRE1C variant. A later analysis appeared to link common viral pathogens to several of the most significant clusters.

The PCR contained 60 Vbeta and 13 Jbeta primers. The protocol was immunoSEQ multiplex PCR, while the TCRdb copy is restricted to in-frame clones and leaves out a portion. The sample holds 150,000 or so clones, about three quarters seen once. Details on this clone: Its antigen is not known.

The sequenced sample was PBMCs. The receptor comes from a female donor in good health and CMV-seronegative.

Here the CDR3 reads CASSLPWTGTGANVLTF. The DNA of the CDR3 is TGTGCCAGCAGCTTACCCTGGACAGGCACTGGGGCCAACGTCCTGACTTTC. This chain links TRBV11-3 with TRBJ2-6, with 7 nucleotides matching TRBD1. The V gene's germline CDR1 is SGHNT and CDR2 YENEEA. V lost 2 bases and J lost 2; bases outside the gene matches: 6. This CDR3 has 17 amino acids.